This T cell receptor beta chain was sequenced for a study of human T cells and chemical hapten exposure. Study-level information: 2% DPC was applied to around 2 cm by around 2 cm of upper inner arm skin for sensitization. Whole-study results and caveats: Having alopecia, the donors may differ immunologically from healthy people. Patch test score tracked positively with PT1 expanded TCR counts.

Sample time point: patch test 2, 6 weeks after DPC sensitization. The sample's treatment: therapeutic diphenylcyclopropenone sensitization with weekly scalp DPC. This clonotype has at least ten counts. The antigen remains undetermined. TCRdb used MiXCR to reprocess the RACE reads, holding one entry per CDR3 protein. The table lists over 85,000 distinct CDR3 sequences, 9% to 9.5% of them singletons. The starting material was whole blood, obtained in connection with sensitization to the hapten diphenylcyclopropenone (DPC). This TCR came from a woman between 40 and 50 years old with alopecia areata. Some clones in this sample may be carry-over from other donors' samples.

In DNA form, the CDR3 reads TGTGCCAGCAACCAAGCGTCTAGCGGGAGGGCTGAGCAGTTCTTC. Protein product: CASNQASSGRAEQFF. The chain couples TRBV6-2 or TRBV6-3 to TRBJ2-1, with 12 bases identical to TRBD2. This CDR3 comprises 15 residues. The germline V gene encodes CDR1 MNHEY and CDR2 SVGEGT. The junction had 10 bases not matched to a gene; V was cut back by 7 bases and J by 9 bases.